The 24 T cell receptor beta chains below all came from one sample that was sequenced in a study of long-term antiretroviral therapy in people with HIV. They ran version v3.0 of the immunoSEQ assay at survey level. The repertoire was sequenced with immunoSEQ multiplex PCR; TCRdb's copy has only in-frame clones and lacks some. The sample shows approximately 29,000 clones, about three quarters of them seen only once. Sequenced material: unsorted PBMCs, taken 1.5 years before starting antiretroviral therapy. The receptors originated from a man younger than 35 with HIV.

This clone was seen more than once but under ten times. This chain joins TRBV7-2 and TRBJ2-1, with D possibly matching TRBD2 (5 bases). V was shortened by 4 bases and J by 2 bases, with 9 bases between the two germline ends. The germline gives CDR1 SGHTA, CDR2 FQGNSA. The CDR3 covers 14 residues. The CDR3 region has the DNA TGTGCCAGCAGCTACGCGGGTCCCTACAATGAGCAGTTCTTC. This encodes CASSYAGPYNEQFF. The full variable domain, with the rest looked up from reference TRBV7-2 and TRBJ2-1, is GAGVSQSPSNKVTEKGKDVELRCDPISGHTALYWYRQSLGQGLEFLIYFQGNSAPDKSGLPSDRFSAERTGGSVSTLTIQRTQQEDSAVYLCASSYAGPYNEQFFGPGTRLTVL.

The rearrangement uses TRBV9 and TRBJ1-5; D remains ambiguous. V lost 3 bases to trimming and J lost 9 bases, with 10 bases between them. The CDR3 spans 12 residues. Germline values: CDR1 SGDLS, CDR2 YYNGEE. The CDR3 DNA reads TGTGCCAGCAGCGGAGGGTTAGGGCCCCAGCATTTT. It specifies CASSGGLGPQHF.

The CDR3 bases are TGCGCCAGCAGCTTGGAAAGGCATGGGGCTGAAGCTTTCTTT. Translation gives CASSLERHGAEAFF. The chain is built from TRBV5-1 and TRBJ1-1; D gene uncertain. CDR1 is SGHRS and CDR2 is YFSETQ in the germline V gene. The CDR3 is 14 amino acids. The ends were cut back, 0 bases at V and 6 bases at J, with 12 bases in the middle.

CDR3 region: CASSSRRAGGDTQYF. The CDR3 bases are TGTGCCAGCAGCTCGAGGAGGGCCGGGGGCGATACGCAGTATTTT. This chain joins TRBV7-2 and TRBJ2-3; either TRBD1 or TRBD2 may supply D (6 bases each). Per germline, CDR1 SGHTA and CDR2 FQGNSA. The length of the CDR3 is 15 residues. The germline V and J ends were trimmed by 4 bases and 6 bases, with 17 bases remaining between them.

V and J are TRBV12-5 and TRBJ1-1; TRBD1 matches at 7 bases. This CDR3 is built from 13 residues. The germline gives CDR1 LGHNT, CDR2 FRNRAP. With V trimmed by 1 base and J by 11 bases, 7 bases remained unmatched. CDR3: CASGLGGGRTAFF. DNA of the CDR3: TGTGCTAGTGGTTTGGGAGGGGGCAGGACGGCTTTCTTT.

The chain recombines TRBV7-8 with TRBJ1-5; 7 bases line up with TRBD1. Germline trimming cut 7 bases from V and 0 bases from J; bases unmatched to any gene: 12. The CDR3 runs to 17 residues. Germline V lookup: CDR1 SGHVS, CDR2 FQNEAQ. For the CDR3, the DNA is TGTGCCAGCACCATCACGAAGGGACAGTATAGCAATCAGCCCCAGCATTTT. It specifies CASTITKGQYSNQPQHF.

The chain recombines TRBV19 with TRBJ2-3; 7 bases map to TRBD2. The length of the CDR3 is 15 residues. The V gene's germline CDR1 is LNHDA and CDR2 SQIVND (reference sequence). The junction had 2 bases not matched to a gene; V was cut back by 2 bases and J by 0 bases. CDR3 DNA: TGTGCCAGTAGTATATGGGGACTAAGCACAGATACGCAGTATTTT. Translating it yields CASSIWGLSTDTQYF.

The gene calls are TRBV7-9 and TRBJ2-2; D unresolved. The V gene lost 2 bases and the J gene lost 0 bases, with 10 bases spanning the gap. This CDR3 has 16 amino acids. CDR1 SEHNR and CDR2 FQNEAQ come from the germline V gene (reference sequence). This CDR3 is CASSLRVHANTGELFF. CDR3 coding DNA: TGTGCCAGCAGCTTAAGGGTCCACGCGAACACCGGGGAGCTGTTTTTT.

This CDR3 is CASSVRLGRYEQYF. Here the CDR3 DNA reads TGTGCCAGCAGCGTGAGACTAGGGCGTTACGAGCAGTACTTC. The chain has TRBV5-6 and TRBJ2-7; D perhaps matches TRBD2 (6 bases). The ends were cut back, 4 bases at V and 4 bases at J, with 15 bases in the middle. Germline lookup yields CDR1 SGHDT and CDR2 YYEEEE. The length of the CDR3 is 14 residues.

V usage is TRBV5-5 and J usage is TRBJ2-3, with 11 positions matching TRBD2. Trimming cost V 4 bases and J 3 bases; bases outside gene matches: 4. This CDR3 is built from 15 residues. Germline V lookup: CDR1 SGHKS, CDR2 YYEKEE (reference sequence). This CDR3 is CASSPGTSGTDTQYF. The DNA of the CDR3 is TGTGCCAGCAGCCCCGGGACTAGCGGAACAGATACGCAGTATTTT. Together with reference TRBV5-5 and TRBJ2-3, the CDR3 gives the full variable domain: DAGVTQSPTHLIKTRGQQVTLRCSPISGHKSVSWYQQVLGQGPQFIFQYYEKEERGRGNFPDRFSARQFPNYSSELNVNALLLGDSALYLCASSPGTSGTDTQYFGPGTRLTVL.

The CDR3 spells CASSLDGFYEQYF. As DNA, the CDR3 is TGTGCCAGCTCGTTGGACGGATTTTACGAGCAGTACTTC. The chain recombines TRBV19 with TRBJ2-7; D remains ambiguous. The CDR3 spans 13 residues. In germline, CDR1 is LNHDA, CDR2 SQIVND (reference sequence). Trimming removed 9 bases at V and 4 bases at J, with 16 bases between.

This clone occurred a few times. The V call is TRBV19, the J call TRBJ1-1; weak D call: TRBD1 (5 bases). V lost 9 bases to trimming and J lost 4 bases, with 18 bases between them. This CDR3 is 14 amino acids long. CDR1 LNHDA and CDR2 SQIVND come from the germline V gene (reference sequence). The CDR3 is CASISAGTSTEAFF. The CDR3 DNA reads TGTGCCAGCATTTCCGCCGGGACCAGCACTGAAGCTTTCTTT.

This chain links TRBV18 with TRBJ1-1, with D unclear. Deletions cut 6 bases from V and 1 base from J, with 12 bases between. Germline-derived CDR1 and CDR2 are KGHSH and LQKENI. The length of the CDR3 is 14 residues. The CDR3 DNA sequence: TGTGCCAGCTCTGCGATTCAGGAGAACACTGAAGCTTTCTTT. Its translation is CASSAIQENTEAFF.

The chain has TRBV7-9 and TRBJ2-2; unclear D gene. In germline, CDR1 is SEHNR, CDR2 FQNEAQ (reference sequence). The CDR3 covers 13 residues. V was cut by 5 bases and J by 7 bases, with 11 bases left in between. In DNA form, the CDR3 reads TGTGCCAGCAGCCCGGACGTTTACGGGGAGCTGTTTTTT. Protein product: CASSPDVYGELFF. The variable domain in full, completed from reference TRBV7-9 and TRBJ2-2, reads DTGVSQNPRHKITKRGQNVTFRCDPISEHNRLYWYRQTLGQGPEFLTYFQNEAQLEKSRLLSDRFSAERPKGSFSTLEIQRTEQGDSAMYLCASSPDVYGELFFGEGSRLTVL.

The chain is built from TRBV6-5 and TRBJ1-1, with a tentative D call TRBD1 (6 bases). The CDR3 is 12 amino acids. Germline loops: CDR1 MNHEY, CDR2 SVGAGI. Between the trimmed V and J ends, which lost 6 bases and 7 bases, there was a span of 12 bases. The CDR3: CASSRTDFEAFF. The CDR3, as DNA: TGTGCCAGCAGCAGGACAGACTTTGAAGCTTTCTTT.

The chain uses TRBV28 and TRBJ2-7; no firm D call. V lost 3 bases, J lost 4 bases, and 10 bases lay in between. The CDR3 contains 13 residues. Germline V gene data show CDR1 as MDHEN and CDR2 as SYDVKM. Here the CDR3 reads CASSFGIGYEQYF. Here the CDR3 DNA reads TGTGCCAGCAGTTTCGGCATTGGATACGAGCAGTACTTC.

The V and J genes are TRBV7-9 and TRBJ2-1, with 11 bases fitting TRBD2. This CDR3 has 17 residues. Trimming took 5 bases from V and 6 from J; bases not matched to a gene: 12. Per the germline V gene, CDR1 is SEHNR and CDR2 is FQNEAQ (reference sequence). CDR3: CASSPRLAGTYTNEQFF. CDR3 DNA: TGTGCCAGCAGCCCTAGACTAGCGGGAACCTATACCAATGAGCAGTTCTTC.

The chain carries TRBV5-1 and TRBJ2-2; TRBD2 matches at 11 bases. Germline CDR1 is SGHRS and CDR2 is YFSETQ. V lost 2 bases and J lost 4; bases outside the gene matches: 4. This CDR3 has 16 amino acids. The CDR3 nucleotides read TGCGCCAGCAGCTTTGGACTAGCGGGCTCCACCGGGGAGCTGTTTTTT. Translating gives CASSFGLAGSTGELFF.

The V and J genes are TRBV25-1 and TRBJ2-1; 9 nucleotides align to TRBD2. The germline gives CDR1 MGHDK, CDR2 SYGVNS. The CDR3 is made up of 18 amino acids. V was clipped by 3 bases and J by 5 bases; unmatched bases: 14. The CDR3 DNA follows: TGTGCCAGCAGTGACTGGATTGGGGGACTAGCAGATAACAATGAGCAGTTCTTC. Amino acid sequence: CASSDWIGGLADNNEQFF.

This clone came up once. J is TRBJ1-1 and V is TRBV7-2, with TRBD1 identical over 7 bases. The CDR3 totals 14 residues. Germline lookup yields CDR1 SGHTA and CDR2 FQGNSA. Germline trimming cut 2 bases from V and 5 bases from J; bases unmatched to any gene: 5. The CDR3 loop is CASSLIGGRTEAFF. In DNA form, the CDR3 reads TGTGCCAGCAGCTTAATAGGGGGCCGGACTGAAGCTTTCTTT.

The genes are TRBV2 and TRBJ2-7; 9 nucleotides line up with TRBD1. The CDR3 runs 19 residues. Trimming at V came to 3 bases and at J to 6 bases, leaving 21 bases not matched to a gene. Germline values: CDR1 SNHLY, CDR2 FYNNEI. CDR3: CASSDSTYSAGTGRGEQYF. Here the CDR3 DNA reads TGTGCCAGCAGTGACTCCACCTACTCCGCCGGGACAGGGAGAGGCGAGCAGTACTTC.

CDR3 protein: CASSEAHRGRREKLFF. The CDR3 bases are TGTGCCAGCAGTGAAGCACACAGGGGGCGGCGTGAAAAACTGTTTTTT. V and J are TRBV2 and TRBJ1-4; 9 bases align to TRBD1. The CDR3 extends over 16 amino acids. In germline, CDR1 is SNHLY, CDR2 FYNNEI. Trimming cost V 0 bases and J 7 bases; bases outside gene matches: 6.

This chain connects TRBV7-3 to TRBJ1-1; D is uncertain. Trimming stripped 5 bases from V and 1 base from J, with 20 bases between. This CDR3 is built from 17 residues. Germline V lookup: CDR1 SGHTA, CDR2 FQGTGA. The CDR3 DNA follows: TGTGCCAGCAGCCCACGCCCCGTGGACCACAGGAACACTGAAGCTTTCTTT. This gives the protein CASSPRPVDHRNTEAFF.

This clone has a handful of counts. This chain connects TRBV6-6 to TRBJ1-2, with D perhaps TRBD1 (5 bases). The V end lost 5 bases, the J end lost 4 bases, and 11 bases lay between the germline ends. CDR1 is MNHNY and CDR2 is SVGAGI in the germline V gene (reference sequence). The CDR3 length is 13 residues. This CDR3 reads CASSDDSFYGYTF. The CDR3 nucleotides are TGTGCCAGCAGTGACGACAGTTTCTATGGCTACACCTTC.